The T cell receptor (beta chain) described here comes from a study of blood T cell repertoires in COVID-19. V lost 2 bases to trimming and J lost 7 bases, with 25 bases between them. Germline lookup yields CDR1 SGHVS and CDR2 FNYEAQ. The length of the CDR3 is 18 residues. The protocol was immunoSEQ multiplex PCR, while the TCRdb copy is restricted to in-frame clones and leaves out a portion. The sample carries 200,000 to 250,000 clones, 65% to 90% recorded once. The source is a man aged 45-65 years with acute or convalescent COVID-19. Sequenced input: peripheral blood. J is TRBJ2-3 and V is TRBV7-6; weak D call: TRBD2 (6 bases). CDR3 nucleotides: TGTGCCAGCAGCTTAACTTTTCCCGGGACGCGGGGCGCAAATACGCAGTATTTT. Translated, it gives CASSLTFPGTRGANTQYF.